These T cell receptor beta chains were read from a single sample in a study of T-cell memory formation after mild COVID-19. TCRdb redid the calling of the 5' RACE reads with MiXCR, one entry per CDR3 protein. The sample includes tens of thousands of distinct CDR3 sequences, approximately 30% of them seen just once. The source material was PBMCs or a T cell subset sorted from them (not recorded which). These receptor sequences come from a man between 18 and 35 years old who had mild COVID-19 (a few samples of this study predate the infection). Cell type and time point are not known. Each CDR3 is given with its conserved first and last residue. The D gene is left open where the match is weak. Part of the rows lack a size; the others show once, few, many or a class for expanded clones.

CDR3 DNA: TGTGCCAGCAGCCCGGACGGGGGGGAGAAAAAGAATCAGCCCCAGCATTTT
CDR3 protein: CASSPDGGEKKNQPQHF
D gene: NA
J gene: TRBJ1-5
clone size: few
CDR3 length: 17
V gene: TRBV3-1

CDR3 DNA: TGTGCCAGCAGTTACCACAGGGGCCGATTAAATGAGCAGTTCTTC
CDR3 protein: CASSYHRGRLNEQFF
D gene: TRBD1
J gene: TRBJ2-1
clone size: few
CDR3 length: 15
V gene: TRBV6-2/TRBV6-3

CDR3 DNA: TGTGCCAGCAGTGAAGTCGGGGGACAAAAGAACACTGAAGCTTTCTTT
CDR3 protein: CASSEVGGQKNTEAFF
D gene: NA
J gene: TRBJ1-1
clone size: NA
CDR3 length: 16
V gene: TRBV6-1

CDR3 DNA: TGTGCCAGCAGCAACGAAGCAGGGCCTCTCTACGAGCAGTACTTC
CDR3 protein: CASSNEAGPLYEQYF
D gene: NA
J gene: TRBJ2-7
clone size: few
CDR3 length: 15
V gene: TRBV5-5

CDR3 DNA: TGTGCCACCAGTGACACTGGGGGGGGGCCCAACACTGAAGCTTTCTTT
CDR3 protein: CATSDTGGGPNTEAFF
D gene: NA
J gene: TRBJ1-1
clone size: few
CDR3 length: 16
V gene: TRBV24-1

CDR3 DNA: TGTGCCAGTAGACCGACAGGGGACGTCGAGCAGTACTTC
CDR3 protein: CASRPTGDVEQYF
D gene: TRBD1
J gene: TRBJ2-7
clone size: NA
CDR3 length: 13
V gene: TRBV19

CDR3 DNA: TGTGCCAGCAGCCCGCGGGGCCACTCGGGCACTGAAGCTTTCTTT
CDR3 protein: CASSPRGHSGTEAFF
D gene: NA
J gene: TRBJ1-1
clone size: NA
CDR3 length: 15
V gene: TRBV3-1

CDR3 DNA: TGCGCCAGCAACGAGCGGGGCACAGATACGCAGTATTTT
CDR3 protein: CASNERGTDTQYF
D gene: NA
J gene: TRBJ2-3
clone size: few
CDR3 length: 13
V gene: TRBV10-2

CDR3 DNA: TGTGCCAGCAGTTATGACAGCGGGGGGTTTTACGAGCAGTACTTC
CDR3 protein: CASSYDSGGFYEQYF
D gene: TRBD2
J gene: TRBJ2-7
clone size: NA
CDR3 length: 15
V gene: TRBV6-2/TRBV6-3

CDR3 DNA: TGTGCCAGCAGTCCGCTTGGCAGCTACGAGCAGTACTTC
CDR3 protein: CASSPLGSYEQYF
D gene: NA
J gene: TRBJ2-7
clone size: NA
CDR3 length: 13
V gene: TRBV6-1

CDR3 DNA: TGTGCCAGCAGCACAGAAGACTCCTGGGCTGAAGCTTTCTTT
CDR3 protein: CASSTEDSWAEAFF
D gene: NA
J gene: TRBJ1-1
clone size: few
CDR3 length: 14
V gene: TRBV13

CDR3 DNA: TGTGCCAGCAGTTACTCGCTGGATCCGGGGGAAAACATTCAGTACTTC
CDR3 protein: CASSYSLDPGENIQYF
D gene: NA
J gene: TRBJ2-4
clone size: NA
CDR3 length: 16
V gene: TRBV6-6

CDR3 DNA: TGCGCCAGCAGCTTCCGGACAGGGGATGCCTACGAGCAGTACTTC
CDR3 protein: CASSFRTGDAYEQYF
D gene: TRBD1
J gene: TRBJ2-7
clone size: NA
CDR3 length: 15
V gene: TRBV5-1

CDR3 DNA: TGTGCCAGCAGTGAAGTGCGACAGGATTATTCACCCCTCCACTTT
CDR3 protein: CASSEVRQDYSPLHF
D gene: NA
J gene: TRBJ1-6
clone size: few
CDR3 length: 15
V gene: TRBV6-1

CDR3 DNA: TGTGCCAGCAGCTTATGGGACACGACAAAACAAGATACGCAGTATTTT
CDR3 protein: CASSLWDTTKQDTQYF
D gene: NA
J gene: TRBJ2-3
clone size: few
CDR3 length: 16
V gene: TRBV7-6

CDR3 DNA: TGTGCCAGCAGCCAAGATCCCCTAGCCTTCAATGAGCAGTTCTTC
CDR3 protein: CASSQDPLAFNEQFF
D gene: NA
J gene: TRBJ2-1
clone size: NA
CDR3 length: 15
V gene: TRBV3-1